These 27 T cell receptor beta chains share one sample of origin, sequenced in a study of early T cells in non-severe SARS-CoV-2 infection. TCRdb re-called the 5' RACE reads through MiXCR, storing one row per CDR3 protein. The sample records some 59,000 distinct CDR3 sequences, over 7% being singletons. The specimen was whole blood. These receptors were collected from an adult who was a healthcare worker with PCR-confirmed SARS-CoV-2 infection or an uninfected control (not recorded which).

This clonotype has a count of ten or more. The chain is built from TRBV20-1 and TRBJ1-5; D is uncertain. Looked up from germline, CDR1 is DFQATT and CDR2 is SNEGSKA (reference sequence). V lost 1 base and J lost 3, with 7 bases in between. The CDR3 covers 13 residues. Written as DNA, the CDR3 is TGCAGTGCTAGAGGGCAAGTCAATCAGCCCCAGCATTTT. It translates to CSARGQVNQPQHF.

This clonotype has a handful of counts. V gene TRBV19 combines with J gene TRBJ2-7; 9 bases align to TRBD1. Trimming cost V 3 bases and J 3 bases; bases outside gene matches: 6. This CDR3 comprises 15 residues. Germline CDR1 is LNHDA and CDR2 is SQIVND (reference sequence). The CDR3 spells CASSIGTGRHYEQYF. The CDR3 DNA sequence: TGTGCCAGTAGTATCGGGACAGGGAGGCACTACGAGCAGTACTTC.

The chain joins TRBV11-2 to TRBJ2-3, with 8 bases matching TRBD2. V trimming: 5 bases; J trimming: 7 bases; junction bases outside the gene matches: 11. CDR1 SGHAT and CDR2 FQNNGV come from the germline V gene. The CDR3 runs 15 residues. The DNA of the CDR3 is TGTGCCAGCAGCCCTGGCTCTAGCGGGTATAATACGCAGTATTTT. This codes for CASSPGSSGYNTQYF.

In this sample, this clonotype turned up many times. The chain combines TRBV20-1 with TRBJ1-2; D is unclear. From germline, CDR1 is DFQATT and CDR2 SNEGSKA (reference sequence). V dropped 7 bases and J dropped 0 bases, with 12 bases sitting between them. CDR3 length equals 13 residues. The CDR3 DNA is TGCAGTGTCCCAGCGGGTTCTAACTATGGCTACACCTTC. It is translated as CSVPAGSNYGYTF.

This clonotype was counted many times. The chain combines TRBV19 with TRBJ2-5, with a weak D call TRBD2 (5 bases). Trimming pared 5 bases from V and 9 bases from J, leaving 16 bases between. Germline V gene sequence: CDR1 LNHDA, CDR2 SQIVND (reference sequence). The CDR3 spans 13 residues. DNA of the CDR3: TGTGCCAGTAGTTCGGACGGACTGGTGGCCCAGTACTTC. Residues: CASSSDGLVAQYF.

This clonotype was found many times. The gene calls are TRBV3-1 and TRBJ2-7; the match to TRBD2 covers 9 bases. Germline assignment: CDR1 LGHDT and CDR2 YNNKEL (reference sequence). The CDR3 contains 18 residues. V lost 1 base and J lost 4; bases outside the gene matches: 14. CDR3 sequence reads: CASSQAGLTAGGVYEQYF. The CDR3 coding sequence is TGTGCCAGCAGCCAAGCCGGACTCACAGCGGGGGGCGTGTACGAGCAGTACTTC.

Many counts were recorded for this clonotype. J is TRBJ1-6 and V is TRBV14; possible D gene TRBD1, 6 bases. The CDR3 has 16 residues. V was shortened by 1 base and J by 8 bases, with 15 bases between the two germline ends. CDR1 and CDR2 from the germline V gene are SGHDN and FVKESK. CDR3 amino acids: CASSQAFPGAHSPLHF. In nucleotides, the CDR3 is TGTGCCAGCAGCCAAGCCTTCCCGGGGGCACATTCACCCCTCCACTTT. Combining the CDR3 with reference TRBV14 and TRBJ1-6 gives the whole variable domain EAGVTQFPSHSVIEKGQTVTLRCDPISGHDNLYWYRRVMGKEIKFLLHFVKESKQDESGMPNNRFLAERTGGTYSTLKVQPAELEDSGVYFCASSQAFPGAHSPLHFGNGTRLTVT.

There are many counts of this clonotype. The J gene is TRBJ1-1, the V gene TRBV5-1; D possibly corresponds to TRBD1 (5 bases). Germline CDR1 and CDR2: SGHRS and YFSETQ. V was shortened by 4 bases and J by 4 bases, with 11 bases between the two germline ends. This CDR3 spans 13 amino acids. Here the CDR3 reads CASSPAGTTEAFF. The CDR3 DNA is TGCGCCAGCAGCCCTGCAGGGACCACTGAAGCTTTCTTT.

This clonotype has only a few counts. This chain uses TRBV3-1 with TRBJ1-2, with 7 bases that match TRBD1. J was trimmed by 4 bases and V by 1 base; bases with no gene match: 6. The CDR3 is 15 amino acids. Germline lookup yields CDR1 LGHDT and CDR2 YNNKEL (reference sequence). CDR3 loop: CASSQAQDRSYGYTF. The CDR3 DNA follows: TGTGCCAGCAGCCAAGCACAGGACAGGAGCTATGGCTACACCTTC.

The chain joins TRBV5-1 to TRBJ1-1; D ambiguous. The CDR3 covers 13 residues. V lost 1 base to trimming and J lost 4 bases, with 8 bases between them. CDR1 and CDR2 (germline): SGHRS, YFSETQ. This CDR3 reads CASSLTVITEAFF. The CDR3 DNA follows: TGCGCCAGCAGCTTGACAGTGATCACTGAAGCTTTCTTT.

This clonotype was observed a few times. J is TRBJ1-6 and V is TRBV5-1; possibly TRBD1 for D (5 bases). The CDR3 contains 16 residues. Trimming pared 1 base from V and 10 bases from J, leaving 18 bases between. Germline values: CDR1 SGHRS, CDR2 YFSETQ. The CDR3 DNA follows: TGCGCCAGCAGCTTGACCCCCGTGTTGGGGGAATCACCCCTCCACTTT. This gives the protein CASSLTPVLGESPLHF.

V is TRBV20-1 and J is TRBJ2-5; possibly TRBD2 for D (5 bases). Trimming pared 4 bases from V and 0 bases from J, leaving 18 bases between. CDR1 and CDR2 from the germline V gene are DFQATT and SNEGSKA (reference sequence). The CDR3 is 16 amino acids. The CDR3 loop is CSATNPIAGDQETQYF. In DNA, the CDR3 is TGCAGTGCTACGAATCCCATTGCGGGCGACCAAGAGACCCAGTACTTC.

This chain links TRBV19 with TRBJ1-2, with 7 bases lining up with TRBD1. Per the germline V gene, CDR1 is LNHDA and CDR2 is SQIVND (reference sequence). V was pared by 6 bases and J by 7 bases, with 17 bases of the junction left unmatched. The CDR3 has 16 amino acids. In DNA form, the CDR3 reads TGTGCCAGTAGGATACAGGGGACTACCCCCGGAATTGGCTACACCTTC. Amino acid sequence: CASRIQGTTPGIGYTF.

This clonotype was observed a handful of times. The CDR3 loop is CAWSPLVGGETQYF. Here the CDR3 DNA reads TGTGCCTGGAGTCCACTAGTGGGGGGGGAGACCCAGTACTTC. V and J are TRBV30 and TRBJ2-5; TRBD2 aligns across 7 bases. From germline, CDR1 is GTSNPN and CDR2 SVGIG (reference sequence). CDR3 length equals 14 residues. The ends lost 2 bases at V and 5 bases at J; junction bases unmatched: 8.

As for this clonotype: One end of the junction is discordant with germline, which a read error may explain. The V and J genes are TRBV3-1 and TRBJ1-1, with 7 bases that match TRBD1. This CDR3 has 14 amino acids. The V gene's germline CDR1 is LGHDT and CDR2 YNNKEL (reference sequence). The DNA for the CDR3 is TGTGCCAGCAGCCAAGTTCAGGGGGGAACTGGAGCTTTCTTT. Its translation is CASSQVQGGTGAFF.

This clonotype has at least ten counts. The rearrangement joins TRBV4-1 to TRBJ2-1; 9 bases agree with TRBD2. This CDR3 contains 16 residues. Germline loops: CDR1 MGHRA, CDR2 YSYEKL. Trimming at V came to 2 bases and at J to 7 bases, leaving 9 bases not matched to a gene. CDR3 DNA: TGCGCCAGCAGCCAACCAGGGGCGGGGGGGTGGAATGAGCAGTTCTTC. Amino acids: CASSQPGAGGWNEQFF.

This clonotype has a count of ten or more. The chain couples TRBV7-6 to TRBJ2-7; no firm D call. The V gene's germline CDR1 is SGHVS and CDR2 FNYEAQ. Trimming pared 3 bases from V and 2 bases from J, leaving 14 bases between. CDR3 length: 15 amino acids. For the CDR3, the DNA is TGTGCCAGCAGCTTGTCAACTCAACCCCCCTACGAGCAGTACTTC. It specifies CASSLSTQPPYEQYF.

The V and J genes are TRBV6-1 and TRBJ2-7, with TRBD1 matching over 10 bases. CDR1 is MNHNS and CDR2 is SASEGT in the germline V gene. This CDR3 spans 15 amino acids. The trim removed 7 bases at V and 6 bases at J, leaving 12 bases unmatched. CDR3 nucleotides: TGTGCCAGCACCGCGCCGGGACAGGGGAGAGGCGAGCAGTACTTC. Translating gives CASTAPGQGRGEQYF.

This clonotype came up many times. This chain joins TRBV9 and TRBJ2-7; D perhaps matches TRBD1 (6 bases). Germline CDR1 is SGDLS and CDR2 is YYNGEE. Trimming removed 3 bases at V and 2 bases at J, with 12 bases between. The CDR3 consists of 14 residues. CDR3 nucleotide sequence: TGTGCCAGCAGCGCACAGGGCCAGACCTACGAGCAGTACTTC. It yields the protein CASSAQGQTYEQYF.

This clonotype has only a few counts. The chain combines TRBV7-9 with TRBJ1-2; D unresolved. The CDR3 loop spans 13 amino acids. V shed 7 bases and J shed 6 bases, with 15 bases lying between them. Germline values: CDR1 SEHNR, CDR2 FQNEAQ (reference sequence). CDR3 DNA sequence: TGTGCCAGCACCGAGGCGGGGAAGGATGGCTACACCTTC. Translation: CASTEAGKDGYTF.

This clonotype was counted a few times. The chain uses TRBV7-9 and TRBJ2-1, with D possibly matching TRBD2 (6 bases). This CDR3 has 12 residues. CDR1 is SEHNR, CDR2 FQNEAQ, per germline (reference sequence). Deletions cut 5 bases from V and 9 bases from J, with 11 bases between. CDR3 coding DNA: TGTGCCAGCAGCGTAAGGGGAGGTGAGCAGTTCTTC. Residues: CASSVRGGEQFF. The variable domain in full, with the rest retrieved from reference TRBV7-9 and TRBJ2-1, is DTGVSQNPRHKITKRGQNVTFRCDPISEHNRLYWYRQTLGQGPEFLTYFQNEAQLEKSRLLSDRFSAERPKGSFSTLEIQRTEQGDSAMYLCASSVRGGEQFFGPGTRLTVL.

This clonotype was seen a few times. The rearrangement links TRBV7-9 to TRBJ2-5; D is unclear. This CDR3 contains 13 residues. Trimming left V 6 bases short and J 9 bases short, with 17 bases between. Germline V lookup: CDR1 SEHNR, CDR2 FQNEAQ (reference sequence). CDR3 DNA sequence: TGTGCCAGCAGACCCGACGGAACTTGGGCCCAGTACTTC. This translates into CASRPDGTWAQYF.

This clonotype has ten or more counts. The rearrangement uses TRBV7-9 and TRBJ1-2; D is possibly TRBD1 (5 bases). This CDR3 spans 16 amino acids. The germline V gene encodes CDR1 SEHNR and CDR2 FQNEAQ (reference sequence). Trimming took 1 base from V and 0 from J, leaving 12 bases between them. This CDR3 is CASSLDGDLTNYGYTF. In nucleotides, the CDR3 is TGTGCCAGCAGCTTAGATGGGGACCTCACTAACTATGGCTACACCTTC.

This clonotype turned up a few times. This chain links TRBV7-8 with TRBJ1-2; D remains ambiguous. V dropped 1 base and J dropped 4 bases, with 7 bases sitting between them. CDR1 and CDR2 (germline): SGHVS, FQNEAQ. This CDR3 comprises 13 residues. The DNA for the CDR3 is TGTGCCAGCAGCTTAGACGGGATCTATGGCTACACCTTC. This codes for CASSLDGIYGYTF.

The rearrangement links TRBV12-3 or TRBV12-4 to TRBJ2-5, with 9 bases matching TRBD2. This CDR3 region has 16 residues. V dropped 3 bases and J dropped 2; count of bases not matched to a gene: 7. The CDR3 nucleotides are TGTGCCAGCAGTTTTGGTAGCGGGGGTTGGCAAGAGACCCAGTACTTC. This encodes CASSFGSGGWQETQYF.

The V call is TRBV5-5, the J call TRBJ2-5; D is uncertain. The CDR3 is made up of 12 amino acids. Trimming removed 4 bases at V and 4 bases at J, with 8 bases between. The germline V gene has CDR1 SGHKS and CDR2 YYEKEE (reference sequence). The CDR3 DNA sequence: TGTGCCAGCAGCCAACCCCCAGAGACCCAGTACTTC. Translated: CASSQPPETQYF.

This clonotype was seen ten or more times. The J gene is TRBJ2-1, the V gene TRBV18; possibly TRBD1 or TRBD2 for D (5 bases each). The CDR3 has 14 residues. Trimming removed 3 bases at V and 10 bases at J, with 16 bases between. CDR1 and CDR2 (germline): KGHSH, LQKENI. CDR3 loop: CASSPGTSLAEQFF. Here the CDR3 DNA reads TGTGCCAGCTCACCCGGGACCTCTCTAGCCGAGCAGTTCTTC.